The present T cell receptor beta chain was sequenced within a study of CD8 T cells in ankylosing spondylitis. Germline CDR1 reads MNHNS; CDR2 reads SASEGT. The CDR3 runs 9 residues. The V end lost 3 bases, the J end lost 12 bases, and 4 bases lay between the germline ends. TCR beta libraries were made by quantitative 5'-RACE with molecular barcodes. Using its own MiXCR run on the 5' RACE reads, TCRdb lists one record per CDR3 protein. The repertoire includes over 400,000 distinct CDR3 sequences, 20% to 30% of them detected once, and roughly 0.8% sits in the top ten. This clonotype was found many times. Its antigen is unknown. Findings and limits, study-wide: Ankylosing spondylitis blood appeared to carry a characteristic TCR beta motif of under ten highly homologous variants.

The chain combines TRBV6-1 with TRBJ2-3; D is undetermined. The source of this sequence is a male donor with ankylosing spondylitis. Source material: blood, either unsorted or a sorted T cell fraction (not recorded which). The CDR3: CASSDDQYF. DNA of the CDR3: TGTGCCAGCAGTGATGACCAGTATTTT.